This TCR beta chain was obtained from a study of blood T cell repertoires in COVID-19. Study-wide context: Acute and convalescent COVID-19 samples came from the United States, Italy and Spain. PBMCs, B-cell-depleted T cells, or T cells were the source of the cDNA or gDNA that made up the material.

Per the original methods: Reference gene primer amplification yielded estimated nucleated cell counts. TCRdb's copy holds only in-frame clones and misses some; the assay was immunoSEQ multiplex PCR. V, J and clone size reflect that table, while D and trimming were determined from the DNA. The sample includes 200,000 to 250,000 clones, roughly 89% of them seen just once. Trimming stripped 4 bases from V and 3 bases from J, with 16 bases between. Germline CDR1 and CDR2: KGHSY and FQNENV. The CDR3 is 16 amino acids. The receptor comes from a man aged 18 to 29 with acute COVID-19. This chain links TRBV16 with TRBJ2-1, with a tentative D call TRBD2 (5 bases). Sequenced material: PBMCs or T cells enriched from blood (not recorded which). CDR3 in DNA: TGTGCCAGCAGCCCTCCGGACTCGCCGAGCTACAATGAGCAGTTCTTC. This codes for CASSPPDSPSYNEQFF. Full variable domain (missing parts from reference TRBV16 and TRBJ2-1): GEEVAQTPKHLVRGEGQKAKLYCAPIKGHSYVFWYQQVLKNEFKFLISFQNENVFDETGMPKERFSAKCLPNSPCSLEIQATKLEDSAVYFCASSPPDSPSYNEQFFGPGTRLTVL.